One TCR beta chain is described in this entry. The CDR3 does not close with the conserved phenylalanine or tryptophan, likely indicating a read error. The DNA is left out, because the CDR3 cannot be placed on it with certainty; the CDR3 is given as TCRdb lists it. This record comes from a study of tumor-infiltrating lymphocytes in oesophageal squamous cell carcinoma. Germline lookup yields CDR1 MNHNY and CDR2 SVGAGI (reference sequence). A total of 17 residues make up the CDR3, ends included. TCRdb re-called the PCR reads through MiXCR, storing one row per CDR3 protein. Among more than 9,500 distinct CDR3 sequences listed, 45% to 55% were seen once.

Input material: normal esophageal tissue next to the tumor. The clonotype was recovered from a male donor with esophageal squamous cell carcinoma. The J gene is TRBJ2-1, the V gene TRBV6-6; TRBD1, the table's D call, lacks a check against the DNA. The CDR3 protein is CASSSAWGQGYGYTFGS.